The 10 T cell receptor beta chains reported below all come from one sample, sequenced in a study of cytomegalovirus exposure and HLA in healthy donors. The protocol was immunoSEQ multiplex PCR, while the TCRdb copy is restricted to in-frame clones and leaves out a portion. This table holds under 150,000 clones, roughly 88% found once. The sample comprised PBMCs. All receptors derive from a woman between 18 and 29 years old in good health and CMV-seropositive.

The chain has TRBV5-4 and TRBJ2-3, with a possible D match to TRBD1 (6 bases). The V and J ends lost 4 bases and 4 bases respectively, with 19 bases between them. The CDR3 is made up of 16 amino acids. The V gene's germline CDR1 is SGHNT and CDR2 YYREEE (reference sequence). This chain's CDR3 is CASSGLLASGADTQYF. Here the CDR3 DNA reads TGTGCCAGCAGCGGACTTCTAGCTTCAGGGGCAGATACGCAGTATTTT.

The chain links TRBV7-3 to TRBJ1-1, with 8 positions matching TRBD1. Germline V gene lookup returns CDR1 SGHTA and CDR2 FQGTGA. V lost 2 bases and J lost 1; bases outside the gene matches: 0. The CDR3 totals 14 residues. Here the CDR3 reads CASSLDRGNTEAFF. CDR3 nucleotide sequence: TGTGCCAGCAGCTTAGACAGGGGGAACACTGAAGCTTTCTTT.

The chain couples TRBV5-4 to TRBJ2-3; D uncertain. The germline CDR1 and CDR2 sequences are SGHNT and YYREEE (reference sequence). This CDR3 has 12 amino acids. Between the trimmed V and J ends, which lost 4 bases and 6 bases, there was a span of 9 bases. The DNA for the CDR3 is TGTGCCAGCAGCACCGGGTGGGATACGCAGTATTTT. This sequence encodes CASSTGWDTQYF.

The chain is built from TRBV5-1 and TRBJ1-6; the match to TRBD1 covers 7 bases. Germline values: CDR1 SGHRS, CDR2 YFSETQ. The CDR3 length is 16 residues. V was pared by 4 bases and J by 4 bases, with 8 bases of the junction left unmatched. CDR3 residues: CASSPGQVSYNSPLHF. The CDR3 coding sequence is TGCGCCAGCAGCCCTGGACAGGTTTCGTATAATTCACCCCTCCACTTT. Full variable domain (rest looked up from reference TRBV5-1 and TRBJ1-6): KAGVTQTPRYLIKTRGQQVTLSCSPISGHRSVSWYQQTPGQGLQFLFEYFSETQRNKGNFPGRFSGRQFSNSRSEMNVSTLELGDSALYLCASSPGQVSYNSPLHFGNGTRLTVT.

This clone appeared many times. The gene calls are TRBV23-1 and TRBJ1-1, with 7 bases aligning to TRBD1. TRBV23-1 is filed as an ORF, its function uncertain. The J segment lost 5 bases and the V segment lost 3 bases, leaving 12 bases of the junction unmatched. The CDR3 runs to 16 residues. The CDR3 bases are TGCGCCAGCAGTCACCAGATAAAACAGGGGTATACTGAAGCTTTCTTT. The encoded protein is CASSHQIKQGYTEAFF.

This chain links TRBV28 with TRBJ1-5; 7 bases map to TRBD1. Germline-derived CDR1 and CDR2 are MDHEN and SYDVKM. Losses at the gene ends were 6 bases for V and 6 bases for J; bases not matched to a gene: 8. CDR3 size: 14 residues. CDR3 nucleotide sequence: TGTGCCAGCAGCCCGACAGGGCCCATTCAGCCCCAGCATTTT. Its protein is CASSPTGPIQPQHF.

In the case of this clone: Mismatch with germline at one junction end may stem from a read error. This chain joins TRBV7-7 and TRBJ1-5; perhaps TRBD1 as D (6 bases). The CDR3 extends over 18 amino acids. The germline V gene has CDR1 SSHAT and CDR2 FNYEAQ (reference sequence). CDR3 in DNA: TGTGCTAGCAGCTTAGCGCGATTGGGGGCTAAGGGCAATCAGCCCCAGCATTTT. Residues: CASSLARLGAKGNQPQHF.

V usage is TRBV30 and J usage is TRBJ1-1, with TRBD1 matching 7 bases. The V gene end was trimmed by 4 bases and the J gene end by 7 bases; junction bases not matched to a gene: 9. The V gene's germline CDR1 is GTSNPN and CDR2 SVGIG (reference sequence). The CDR3 loop spans 13 amino acids. This CDR3 is CAWTNRGTGEAFF. Written as DNA, the CDR3 is TGTGCCTGGACTAACAGGGGAACGGGTGAAGCTTTCTTT. Together with reference TRBV30 and TRBJ1-1, the CDR3 gives the full variable domain: SQTIHQWPATLVQPVGSPLSLECTVEGTSNPNLYWYRQAAGRGLQLLFYSVGIGQISSEVPQNLSASRPQDRQFILSSKKLLLSDSGFYLCAWTNRGTGEAFFGQGTRLTVV.

The rearrangement joins TRBV28 to TRBJ2-7, with D uncertain. V shed 8 bases and J shed 5 bases, with 16 bases lying between them. CDR1 MDHEN and CDR2 SYDVKM come from the germline V gene. The CDR3 sequence is 13 residues long. CDR3 amino acids: CASAHSGGDEQYF. CDR3 bases: TGTGCCAGCGCACACTCCGGTGGAGACGAGCAGTACTTC.

Concerning this clone itself: The sample has other DNA sequences that encode this CDR3 too. V gene TRBV27 combines with J gene TRBJ1-2; 9 nucleotides line up with TRBD1. V was clipped by 6 bases and J by 3 bases; unmatched bases: 2. Germline V CDR1 and CDR2: MNHEY, SMNVEV (reference sequence). The CDR3 is 13 residues long. CDR3 residues: CASSRDRDYGYTF. The CDR3 nucleotides read TGTGCCAGCAGCCGGGACAGGGACTATGGCTACACCTTC.